This T cell receptor beta chain was observed in a study of CD8 T cell repertoires and HIV-1 epitope variants. Study-level information: Controls were a CMV, EBV and flu peptide pool, Ebola AY9 negative control, and no-peptide well. 1M T cells were kept uncultured as a baseline. Enriched T cells were co-cultured with equal autologous T cell-negative cells.

A remark on this clone: What it binds is not known.

Findings and caveats of the study: Beta chains alone show antigen proliferation, not cytokine profile or function.

Assay used: immunoSEQ multiplex PCR; TCRdb lists only in-frame clones, some missing. The sample contains about 5,000 clones, 50% to 70% of which appear only once. Losses at the gene ends were 0 bases for V and 3 bases for J; bases not matched to a gene: 12. The CDR3 has 17 residues. In germline, CDR1 is SQVTM, CDR2 ANQGSEA. This chain connects TRBV29-1 to TRBJ2-7, with 9 nucleotides matching TRBD1. The sequenced material came from cultured CD8+ T cells derived from PBMCs. This sequence was found in a male donor with HIV. The CDR3 region is CSVEDLGDPGQGYEQYF. As DNA, the CDR3 is TGCAGCGTTGAAGATCTGGGGGACCCGGGACAGGGCTACGAGCAGTACTTC.